This TCR beta chain was recovered during a study of OX40 agonist ivuxolimab in advanced cancers. Study details: With ivuxolimab, an agonistic anti-OX40 (CD134) antibody, patients were treated. Dose-escalation patients' cancers were hepatocellular carcinoma, melanoma, renal cell or head and neck cancer. Three patients responded partially, comprising one with hepatocellular carcinoma and two with cutaneous melanoma.

Repertoires were generated with immunoSEQ multiplex PCR, while TCRdb's copy carries only in-frame clones and drops some. The repertoire holds over 8,000 clones, with approximately 63% as singletons. V was pared by 1 base and J by 1 base, with 4 bases between. Germline V CDR1 and CDR2: LNHDA, SQIVND (reference sequence). The CDR3 has 13 residues. This clonotype was sampled from an adult with an advanced solid tumor such as melanoma, head and neck, liver or kidney cancer. J is TRBJ1-1 and V is TRBV19; D unclear. The sample consisted of CD4+ or CD8+ T cells sorted from blood, taken in a trial of the OX40 agonist ivuxolimab. This chain's CDR3 is CASSIAENTEAFF. The CDR3 coding sequence is TGTGCCAGTAGTATAGCAGAGAACACTGAAGCTTTCTTT.